This T cell receptor (beta chain) was profiled in a study of T cells in localized non-small cell lung cancer. Study-wide points: Overall survival was longer when the density of T cells in the blood was higher. Uninvolved adjacent lung showed peak T cell clonality, exceeding tumor. A median about 54 of the top 100 tumor clones appeared in adjacent lung.

About this clone itself: The antigen remains unidentified.

The protocol was immunoSEQ multiplex PCR, while the TCRdb copy is restricted to in-frame clones and leaves out a portion. The repertoire has about 70,000 clones, 70% to 90% of them found once; the top ten carry about a fifth. The sequenced sample was peripheral blood, obtained before any cancer treatment. The sequence was obtained from a male donor aged 60 or over with stage III squamous cell lung carcinoma.

DNA of the CDR3: TGTGCCAGCAGCTTCGAAAGCAGCACAGATACGCAGTATTTT. Translating gives CASSFESSTDTQYF. The rearrangement uses TRBV7-3 and TRBJ2-3; no clear D gene. Germline CDR1 is SGHTA and CDR2 is FQGTGA. The CDR3 runs 14 residues. V lost 3 bases and J lost 0, with 7 bases in between.